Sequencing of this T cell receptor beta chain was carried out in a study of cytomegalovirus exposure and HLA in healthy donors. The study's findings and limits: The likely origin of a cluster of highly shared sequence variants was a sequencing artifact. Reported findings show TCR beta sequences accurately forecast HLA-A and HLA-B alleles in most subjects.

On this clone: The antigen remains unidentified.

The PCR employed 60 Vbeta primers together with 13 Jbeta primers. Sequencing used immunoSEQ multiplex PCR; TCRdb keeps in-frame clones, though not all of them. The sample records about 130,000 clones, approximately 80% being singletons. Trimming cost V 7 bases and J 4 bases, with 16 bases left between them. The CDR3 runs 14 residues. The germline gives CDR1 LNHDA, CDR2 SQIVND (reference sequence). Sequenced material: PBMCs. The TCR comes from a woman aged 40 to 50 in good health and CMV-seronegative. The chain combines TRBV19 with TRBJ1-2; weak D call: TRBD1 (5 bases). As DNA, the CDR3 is TGTGCCAGTAACCCATTCGGGCAGGGCTATGGCTACACCTTC. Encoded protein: CASNPFGQGYGYTF. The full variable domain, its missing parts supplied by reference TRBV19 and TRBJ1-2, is DGGITQSPKYLFRKEGQNVTLSCEQNLNHDAMYWYRQDPGQGLRLIYYSQIVNDFQKGDIAEGYSVSREKKESFPLTVTSAQKNPTAFYLCASNPFGQGYGYTFGSGTRLTVV.